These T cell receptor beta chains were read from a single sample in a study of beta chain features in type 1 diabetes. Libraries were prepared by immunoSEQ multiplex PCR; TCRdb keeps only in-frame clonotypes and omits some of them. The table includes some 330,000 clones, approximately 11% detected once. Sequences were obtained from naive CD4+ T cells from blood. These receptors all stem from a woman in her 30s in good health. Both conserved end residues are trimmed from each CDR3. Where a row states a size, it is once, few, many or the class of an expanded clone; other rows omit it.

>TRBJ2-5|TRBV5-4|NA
ASSFGDKETQY
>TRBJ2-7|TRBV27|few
ASSPTPVEQY
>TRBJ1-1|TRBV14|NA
ASSQFRGMNTEAF
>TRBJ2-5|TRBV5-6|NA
ASSLGIGTVQETQY
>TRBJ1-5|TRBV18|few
ASSPSGTGNQPQH
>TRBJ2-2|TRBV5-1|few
ASSPWKVSAVSGELF
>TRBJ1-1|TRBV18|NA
ASSLGLQPEAF
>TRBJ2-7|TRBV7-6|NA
ASSLDPLGGEQY
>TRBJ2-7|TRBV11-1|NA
ASSFGLAGVYEQY
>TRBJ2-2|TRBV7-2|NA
ASSRIWGSGSRGAGELF
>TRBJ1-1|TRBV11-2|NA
ASSLEARYTEAF
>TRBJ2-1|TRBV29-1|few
SVKSGIGDEQF
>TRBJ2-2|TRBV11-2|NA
ATTSRGRPLNTGELF
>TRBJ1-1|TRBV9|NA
ASSVGQENTEAF
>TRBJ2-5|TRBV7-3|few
ASSLRSGRLETQY
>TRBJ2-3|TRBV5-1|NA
ASRTSDTDTQY
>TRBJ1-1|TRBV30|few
AWSRNTEAF
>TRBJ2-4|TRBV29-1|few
SGAGTGAGFQY
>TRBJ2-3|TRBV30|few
AWSRGAGYEDTQY
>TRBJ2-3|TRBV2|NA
ASKIAGVTDTQY
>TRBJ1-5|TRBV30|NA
AWSVSLNQPQH
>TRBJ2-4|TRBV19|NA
ASSRTGQRAKNIQY
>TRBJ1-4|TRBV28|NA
ASSSGQNNEKLF
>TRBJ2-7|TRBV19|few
ASSTSGRYEQY
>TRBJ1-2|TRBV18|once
ASSPRRDRSGYT
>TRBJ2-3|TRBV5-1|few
ASSGTSGVTDTQY
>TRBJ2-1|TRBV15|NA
ATSRPGTSGGDEQF
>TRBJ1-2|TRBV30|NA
AWVMDTNNYGYT
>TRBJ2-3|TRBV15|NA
ATSGGGWALTDTQY
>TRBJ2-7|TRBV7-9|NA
ASSLSKGSSGEQY
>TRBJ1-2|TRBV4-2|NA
ASSQVMAVEVSYGYT
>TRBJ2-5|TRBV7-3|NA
ASSLSPPGLETQY
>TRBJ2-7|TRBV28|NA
ASSPIGGPTYEQY
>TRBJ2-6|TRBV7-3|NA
ASSFVSGANVLT
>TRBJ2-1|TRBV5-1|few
ASSLLAETYNEQF
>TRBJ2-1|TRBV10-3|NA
AIRTGTSGSHEQF
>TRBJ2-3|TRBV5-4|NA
ASSIRTGGAADTQY
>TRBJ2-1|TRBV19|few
ASRQPGQGRNEQF
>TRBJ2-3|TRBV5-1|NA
ASSFRQGTDTQY
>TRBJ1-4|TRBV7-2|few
ASSLARGSNEKLF
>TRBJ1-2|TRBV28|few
ASIQGQTLYGYT
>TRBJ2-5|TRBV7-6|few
ASSLRSTEDQETQY
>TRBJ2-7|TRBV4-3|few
ASSQVTSYEQY
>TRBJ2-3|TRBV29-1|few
SAVAGVGTDTQY
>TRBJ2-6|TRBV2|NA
ASKEGRSGANVLT
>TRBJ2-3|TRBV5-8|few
ASSLSHGDTQY
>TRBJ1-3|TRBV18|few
ASSTMWGDTIY
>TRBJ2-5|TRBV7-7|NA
ASSVSSGQETQY
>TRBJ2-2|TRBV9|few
ASSSLGGGGPIGELF
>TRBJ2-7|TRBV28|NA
ASSVAGDLWY
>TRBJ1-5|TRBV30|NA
AWSVQGGNQPQH
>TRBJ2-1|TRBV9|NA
ASSVFSGTYNEQF
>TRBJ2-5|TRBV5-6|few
ASSSLAEHQETQY
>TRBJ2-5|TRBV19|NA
ASSGQIQETQY
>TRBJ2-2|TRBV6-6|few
ASKAVLETGELF
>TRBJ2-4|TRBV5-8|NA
ASSLGSGLDIQY
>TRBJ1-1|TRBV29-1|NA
SAGWGLAAF
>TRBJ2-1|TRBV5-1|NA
ASSSDNEQF
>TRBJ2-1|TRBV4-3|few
ASSRLAGVGDEQF